This T cell receptor (beta chain) was obtained from a study of T-cell reconstitution after alpha-beta-depleted transplantation in children (dated by TCRdb to 2016 to 2017). About the study as a whole: Using TCR repertoire profiling, the study followed T-cell immune reconstitution in a quantitative way in children after TCRalphabeta/CD19-depleted allogeneic hematopoietic cell transplantation. Broad study findings and their caveats: The apparently early recovery of alphabetaT-cell counts about two months after transplant reportedly depended on only several hundred rapidly expanded clones that came from non-depleted graft cells. The high TCRbeta diversity at day 60 in some patients was ascribed to recipient T cells and intrathymic progenitors that had survived conditioning. The frequencies of hyperexpanded clones fell over the following months, and after one year, T-cell counts and TCRbeta diversity were mostly attributed to newly produced T cells.

With respect to this clonotype: What antigen it recognizes has not been identified. It has no much larger one-base neighbor in the sample; base qualities were not kept.

The library was built by means of PCR. This sample was sequenced with an Illumina HiSeq 2500. TCR library preparation used molecular barcoding, with unique molecular identifiers applied to normalize quantification of the TCRbeta repertoire. Through fastp at Q25 and MiXCR, TCRdb rebuilt clones from the public reads, retaining in-frame beta chains. When rows share a CDR3 protein, they turn into one entry using the most common DNA and genes. Recorded for this sample are about 440,000 distinct CDR3 sequences; 43% of them occurred a single time. Together, the top ten hold roughly 27% of the sample. This specimen's treatment or condition label, per the study, means: allogeneic hematopoietic cell transplantation with graft depleted of TCRalphabeta T cells and CD19 B cells. The transplant recipients were children given TCRalphabeta/CD19-depleted allogeneic hematopoietic cell grafts. The source material was PBMCs, sampled before TCRalphabeta/CD19-depleted stem cell transplant. This receptor was obtained from a girl aged 2-15 years with aplastic anemia, due to receive a stem cell transplant.

The DNA reads as follows: TGTGCCAGCAGCGTCGGGGAGCCCTACGAGCAGTACTTC. The resulting protein is CASSVGEPYEQYF. Rearrangement joined TRBV9 to TRBJ2-7; TRBD2 is a weak D gene call, 5 bases matching. The germline V gene specifies SGDLS as CDR1 and YYNGEE as CDR2. At the junction V is shortened by 2 bases and J by 2 bases, with 8 bases in between. The CDR3 has 13 amino acids, counting the end cysteine and phenylalanine. The DNA shown is the 39-base CDR3, in frame from base 1.